Included here is one T cell receptor beta chain sequence, with context. As yet, its antigen is unknown. The CDR3 is 15 residues long. The germline V gene has CDR1 SGHAT and CDR2 FQNNGV. These data belong to a study of post-analysis software for immune sequencing data. Sequencing libraries made from TCR beta cDNA carried unique molecular identifiers. Each CDR3 protein gets one entry after TCRdb re-called the PCR reads with MiXCR. The sample consists of some 450,000 distinct CDR3 sequences, roughly 45% of them appearing once. Notes on the study in general: Roughly five TRBV segments appeared more often in patients than in controls, and TRBV5-6, TRBV5-1 and TRBV20-1 were among these.

Sequences were obtained from blood. The receptor was derived from a girl under 18 with multiple sclerosis. The chain is built from TRBV11-2 and TRBJ2-7; TRBD1 agrees at 8 bases. The J call may be faulty, since TRBJ2-4 better matches the DNA end. CDR3 loop: CASSLVSGGRDIQYF. Written as DNA, the CDR3 is TGTGCCAGCAGCTTAGTGTCAGGGGGCAGGGACATTCAGTACTTC.